One and the same sample provided the 23 T cell receptor beta chains below, sequenced in a study of shared clonotypes between healthy human individuals. TCRdb keeps only in-frame clones here, not all; method: immunoSEQ multiplex PCR. The sample carries over a million clones, roughly 80% recorded once. Sequencing was carried out using memory CD4+ T cells sorted from blood. Subset described: CD45RA-negative fraction. The receptor set was obtained from a man between 18 and 29 years old in good health.

Comments on this clone: Other DNA sequences from this sample encode an identical CDR3 as well. The genes are TRBV7-9 and TRBJ2-3, with 7 nucleotides matching TRBD2. This CDR3 comprises 15 residues. V lost 3 bases and J lost 1; bases outside the gene matches: 4. Germline V gives CDR1 SEHNR, CDR2 FQNEAQ (reference sequence). CDR3 amino acids: CASSLAGAGTDTQYF. The CDR3 nucleotides read TGTGCCAGCAGCTTGGCGGGAGCTGGCACAGATACGCAGTATTTT.

This chain joins TRBV27 and TRBJ2-5; 8 positions match TRBD1. The length of the CDR3 is 17 residues. With V trimmed by 2 bases and J by 4 bases, 12 bases remained unmatched. The germline V gene has CDR1 MNHEY and CDR2 SMNVEV (reference sequence). The CDR3 bases are TGTGCCAGCAGTTTAAGTAGGCCCAGGGGGCAAGGAGAGACCCAGTACTTC. Amino acid sequence: CASSLSRPRGQGETQYF.

This clone was found many times. This chain links TRBV2 with TRBJ2-5; 14 bases map to TRBD2. The germline gives CDR1 SNHLY, CDR2 FYNNEI. The CDR3 has 16 amino acids. J was trimmed by 2 bases and V by 8 bases; bases with no gene match: 7. CDR3 DNA: TGTGCCAGCCTGCGGACTAGCGGGGGGAATCAAGAGACCCAGTACTTC. It yields the protein CASLRTSGGNQETQYF.

This chain uses TRBV5-1 with TRBJ1-5; tentatively, D is TRBD1 (6 bases). The V and J ends lost 4 bases and 4 bases respectively, with 9 bases between them. This CDR3 is built from 13 residues. Germline assignment: CDR1 SGHRS and CDR2 YFSETQ. The CDR3 DNA is TGCGCCAGCAGCATCGACAGGAATCAGCCCCAGCATTTT. Translated, it gives CASSIDRNQPQHF. Based on the CDR3 plus reference TRBV5-1 and TRBJ1-5, the full variable domain is KAGVTQTPRYLIKTRGQQVTLSCSPISGHRSVSWYQQTPGQGLQFLFEYFSETQRNKGNFPGRFSGRQFSNSRSEMNVSTLELGDSALYLCASSIDRNQPQHFGDGTRLSIL.

This clone was counted between two and nine times. V and J are TRBV18 and TRBJ1-5, with D perhaps TRBD1 (6 bases). CDR3 length equals 14 residues. Germline CDR1 and CDR2: KGHSH and LQKENI. The ends were cut back, 1 base at V and 5 bases at J, with 9 bases in the middle. The CDR3 region has the DNA TGTGCCAGCTCACCACAGGGGGTCGATCAGCCCCAGCATTTT. Residues: CASSPQGVDQPQHF. Using reference TRBV18 and TRBJ1-5 for the parts outside the CDR3, the full variable domain is NAGVMQNPRHLVRRRGQEARLRCSPMKGHSHVYWYRQLPEEGLKFMVYLQKENIIDESGMPKERFSAEFPKEGPSILRIQQVVRGDSAAYFCASSPQGVDQPQHFGDGTRLSIL.

The rearrangement uses TRBV5-8 and TRBJ2-1; 8 bases line up with TRBD2. The germline CDR1 and CDR2 sequences are SGHTS and YDEGEE. Trimming cost V 4 bases and J 8 bases; bases outside gene matches: 23. This CDR3 is built from 19 residues. CDR3 sequence reads: CASSIPGESGGPGKDEQFF. CDR3 in DNA: TGTGCCAGCAGCATTCCGGGGGAGTCGGGAGGGCCGGGGAAGGATGAGCAGTTCTTC.

The rearrangement joins TRBV10-3 to TRBJ2-7; D not certain. CDR1 is ENHRY, CDR2 SYGVKD, per germline. V was shortened by 11 bases and J by 3 bases, with 14 bases between the two germline ends. CDR3 length equals 12 residues. The CDR3 sequence: CAAADGNYEQYF. The CDR3 bases are TGTGCCGCCGCGGACGGAAACTACGAGCAGTACTTC.

The CDR3 is CASSVARNTDTQYF. In nucleotides, the CDR3 is TGTGCCAGCAGCGTAGCTAGAAACACAGATACGCAGTATTTT. The rearrangement uses TRBV9 and TRBJ2-3; D ambiguous. Deletions cut 0 bases from V and 2 bases from J, with 7 bases between. Germline-derived CDR1 and CDR2 are SGDLS and YYNGEE. The CDR3 has 14 amino acids.

This clone was recorded once. V is TRBV4-1 and J is TRBJ2-7, with 7 bases identical to TRBD1. CDR3 length: 14 amino acids. Germline CDR1 MGHRA, CDR2 YSYEKL. Trimming removed 3 bases from V and 2 bases from J; junction bases left unmatched: 4. As DNA, the CDR3 is TGCGCCAGCAGCCAGAGACAGGGCGCCTACGAGCAGTACTTC. Its translation is CASSQRQGAYEQYF.

The chain carries TRBV2 and TRBJ2-1; D not certain. Deletions cut 5 bases from V and 4 bases from J, with 6 bases between. The germline V gene encodes CDR1 SNHLY and CDR2 FYNNEI. The CDR3 covers 12 residues. The chain's CDR3 is CASSLGYNEQFF. The CDR3 DNA follows: TGTGCCAGCAGTCTCGGGTACAATGAGCAGTTCTTC.

The V call is TRBV4-1, the J call TRBJ1-4; TRBD1 agrees at 11 bases. The germline CDR1 and CDR2 sequences are MGHRA and YSYEKL. Trimming removed 4 bases from V and 8 bases from J; junction bases left unmatched: 12. The CDR3 has 17 amino acids. The CDR3 here is CASSPDQDRGRKEKLFF. CDR3 nucleotides: TGCGCCAGCAGCCCAGACCAGGACAGGGGGCGTAAGGAAAAACTGTTTTTT.

There are a few counts of this clone. CDR3 DNA: TGTGCCATCACCCAGGGGGTAGAGGGTGCCAACACTGAAGCTTTCTTT. Protein: CAITQGVEGANTEAFF. This chain connects TRBV10-3 to TRBJ1-1; 7 nucleotides match TRBD1. This CDR3 has 16 residues. CDR1 ENHRY and CDR2 SYGVKD come from the germline V gene. V was clipped by 7 bases and J by 2 bases; unmatched bases: 13.

The V and J genes are TRBV13 and TRBJ2-7, with 9 bases matching TRBD1. Germline V CDR1 and CDR2: PRHDT, FYEKMQ (reference sequence). V gave up 7 bases and J gave up 2 bases; unmatched junction bases: 9. CDR3 length equals 15 residues. CDR3 DNA: TGTGCCAGCACCCCAGGGACAGGGTATACCTACGAGCAGTACTTC. It yields the protein CASTPGTGYTYEQYF. The full variable domain, in which reference TRBV13 and TRBJ2-7 provide the parts outside the CDR3, is AAGVIQSPRHLIKEKRETATLKCYPIPRHDTVYWYQQGPGQDPQFLISFYEKMQSDKGSIPDRFSAQQFSDYHSELNMSSLELGDSALYFCASTPGTGYTYEQYFGPGTRLTVT.

The rearrangement uses TRBV19 and TRBJ1-5; D might be TRBD1 (6 bases). The CDR3 spans 11 residues. Deletions cut 3 bases from V and 10 bases from J, with 7 bases between. CDR1 and CDR2 (germline): LNHDA, SQIVND (reference sequence). In DNA, the CDR3 is TGTGCCAGTAGTATCGGGACACCCCAGCATTTT. Its translation: CASSIGTPQHF. Full variable domain (missing parts from reference TRBV19 and TRBJ1-5): DGGITQSPKYLFRKEGQNVTLSCEQNLNHDAMYWYRQDPGQGLRLIYYSQIVNDFQKGDIAEGYSVSREKKESFPLTVTSAQKNPTAFYLCASSIGTPQHFGDGTRLSIL.

The rearrangement links TRBV9 to TRBJ2-2; 8 nucleotides line up with TRBD2. Trimming at V came to 4 bases and at J to 3 bases, leaving 8 bases not matched to a gene. The CDR3 has 16 amino acids. Germline assignment: CDR1 SGDLS and CDR2 YYNGEE. This chain's CDR3 is CASSPLGGAHTGELFF. The CDR3 DNA reads TGTGCCAGCAGCCCTCTCGGGGGGGCCCACACCGGGGAGCTGTTTTTT.

The rearrangement uses TRBV11-2 and TRBJ2-6; 7 nucleotides match TRBD1. Trimming at V came to 5 bases and at J to 1 base, leaving 11 bases not matched to a gene. The CDR3 has 18 amino acids. Germline CDR1 is SGHAT and CDR2 is FQNNGV. The CDR3, as DNA: TGTGCCAGCAGCCCTCGGGACAGTCCCCTATCTGGGGCCAACGTCCTGACTTTC. Its translation is CASSPRDSPLSGANVLTF. Full variable domain (rest looked up from reference TRBV11-2 and TRBJ2-6): EAGVAQSPRYKIIEKRQSVAFWCNPISGHATLYWYQQILGQGPKLLIQFQNNGVVDDSQLPKDRFSAERLKGVDSTLKIQPAKLEDSAVYLCASSPRDSPLSGANVLTFGAGSRLTVL.

Only a few counts were recorded for this clone. J is TRBJ2-5 and V is TRBV28; tentatively, D is TRBD1 or TRBD2 (6 bases each). The CDR3 contains 13 residues. Germline CDR1 and CDR2: MDHEN and SYDVKM. Trimming removed 8 bases at V and 5 bases at J, with 15 bases between. Here the CDR3 reads CASGKGGRETQYF. CDR3 DNA: TGTGCCAGCGGGAAGGGGGGACGGGAGACCCAGTACTTC. Together with reference TRBV28 and TRBJ2-5, the CDR3 gives the full variable domain: DVKVTQSSRYLVKRTGEKVFLECVQDMDHENMFWYRQDPGLGLRLIYFSYDVKMKEKGDIPEGYSVSREKKERFSLILESASTNQTSMYLCASGKGGRETQYFGPGTRLLVL.

The chain combines TRBV6-5 with TRBJ1-1; D call uncertain. With 8 bases removed from V and 7 bases from J, the gap between germline ends came to 8 bases. Per germline, CDR1 MNHEY and CDR2 SVGAGI. This CDR3 has 10 amino acids. Written as DNA, the CDR3 is TGTGCCAGCCTGAGGCTTGAAGCTTTCTTT. It translates to CASLRLEAFF.

This chain connects TRBV5-6 to TRBJ2-3; D possibly corresponds to TRBD1 (7 bases). The CDR3 runs 13 residues. The germline V gene has CDR1 SGHDT and CDR2 YYEEEE. V lost 4 bases and J 4 bases, leaving 10 bases between the germline ends. CDR3 residues: CASSRRGPDTQYF. As DNA, the CDR3 is TGTGCCAGCAGCCGGAGGGGGCCAGATACGCAGTATTTT.

The CDR3 reads CASRREDRGNQPQHF. CDR3 bases: TGTGCCAGCAGGCGAGAGGACAGGGGCAATCAGCCCCAGCATTTT. This rearrangement joins TRBV6-6 to TRBJ1-5; 8 bases map to TRBD1. This CDR3 comprises 15 residues. Germline lookup yields CDR1 MNHNY and CDR2 SVGAGI (reference sequence). V was clipped by 6 bases and J by 2 bases; unmatched bases: 6.

This clone appeared a few times. This chain uses TRBV7-9 with TRBJ2-3, with D unclear. The germline V gene has CDR1 SEHNR and CDR2 FQNEAQ (reference sequence). V lost 6 bases and J lost 3, with 10 bases in between. The CDR3 covers 13 residues. This CDR3 is CASSPDTTDTQYF. The DNA for the CDR3 is TGTGCCAGCAGTCCTGATACTACAGATACGCAGTATTTT.

This clone has just one count. The rearrangement links TRBV18 to TRBJ2-1; 8 bases align to TRBD2. V was clipped by 2 bases and J by 9 bases; unmatched bases: 18. The germline V gene encodes CDR1 KGHSH and CDR2 LQKENI. The CDR3 consists of 18 residues. In DNA form, the CDR3 reads TGTGCCAGCTCACCATTCATTGTTAGCGGGATCTCCCGGAGTGAGCAGTTCTTC. Translating it yields CASSPFIVSGISRSEQFF.

This sequence joins TRBV10-3 and TRBJ1-1, with TRBD1 as a possible D gene (6 bases). This CDR3 spans 12 amino acids. CDR1 is ENHRY, CDR2 SYGVKD, per germline. Trimming removed 11 bases at V and 8 bases at J, with 18 bases between. CDR3 sequence: CASSGQPLEAFF. CDR3 bases: TGTGCCTCCTCGGGACAACCGTTAGAAGCTTTCTTT.